Listed below are T cell receptor beta chains from one sample, sequenced in a study of blood T cell repertoires in COVID-19. Assay: immunoSEQ multiplex PCR; the TCRdb copy retains only in-frame clones and omits some. The sample comprises about 120,000 clones, 70% to 85% of which are singletons, and around 7.6% rests with the top ten. The specimen was peripheral blood. These receptors all come from a man between 65 and 85 years old with active or convalescent COVID-19. Each CDR3 is given with its conserved first and last residue. D genes are given only for firm matches. Clone size is not always given. Where it is, it says once, few, many or a class for expanded clones.

>TRBV4-2|NA|TRBJ1-5|NA
CASSQDFLGARQPQHF
TGTGCCAGCAGCCAGGATTTCCTAGGGGCGCGGCAGCCCCAGCATTTT
>TRBV10-3|NA|TRBJ2-2|TRBD1
CAITGTGGSGELFF
TGTGCCATTACCGGGACAGGGGGTTCCGGGGAGCTGTTTTTT
>TRBV7-8|NA|TRBJ1-4|NA
CASSSPRRGFRGLFF
TGTGCCAGCAGTTCCCCACGACGAGGATTCAGGGGACTGTTTTTT
>TRBV13|NA|TRBJ2-1|TRBD2
CASSLGLAGGTEQFF
TGTGCCAGCAGCTTGGGACTAGCGGGAGGTACTGAGCAGTTCTTC
>TRBV7-8|NA|TRBJ2-3|TRBD1
CASSLTGARWYF
TGTGCCAGCAGCCTGACAGGGGCGAGATGGTATTTT
>TRBV7-2|once|TRBJ1-5|NA
CASSTKNDQPQHF
TGTGCCAGCAGCACTAAAAACGATCAGCCCCAGCATTTT
>TRBV30|NA|TRBJ1-1|NA
CAWGAGETTEAFF
TGTGCCTGGGGCGCAGGGGAAACCACTGAAGCTTTCTTT
>TRBV7-9|NA|TRBJ2-3|TRBD2
CASSLGSSGGAVTDTQYF
TGTGCCAGCAGCTTAGGGTCTAGCGGGGGGGCCGTCACAGATACGCAGTATTTT
>TRBV24-1|NA|TRBJ2-5|TRBD2
CATSDPRLAEETQYF
TGTGCCACCAGTGATCCGCGACTAGCGGAAGAGACCCAGTACTTC
>TRBV16|NA|TRBJ2-7|NA
CASSQSAQGYEQYF
TGTGCCAGCAGCCAATCGGCACAGGGCTACGAGCAGTACTTC
>TRBV6-2/TRBV6-3|NA|TRBJ1-2|NA
CASSYNRDYGYTF
TGTGCCAGCAGTTACAACCGGGACTATGGCTACACCTTC
>TRBV5-1|NA|TRBJ2-5|NA
CASSLRGQETQYF
TGCGCCAGCAGCCTTAGGGGCCAAGAGACCCAGTACTTC
>TRBV6-5|NA|TRBJ2-7|NA
CASGVGRGYEQYF
TGTGCCAGCGGGGTGGGTCGGGGCTACGAGCAGTACTTC
>TRBV6-2/TRBV6-3|NA|TRBJ2-1|TRBD1
CASSYFQTGGRLF
TGTGCCAGCAGTTACTTCCAAACAGGGGGTCGGCTCTTC
>TRBV5-1|NA|TRBJ1-1|TRBD1
CASSSPNRGRDTEAFF
TGCGCCAGCAGCTCCCCAAACAGGGGGAGGGACACTGAAGCTTTCTTT
>TRBV29-1|NA|TRBJ1-1|TRBD1
CSVTTGGPEAFF
TGCAGCGTCACGACAGGGGGGCCTGAAGCTTTCTTT
>TRBV12-3/TRBV12-4|NA|TRBJ2-3|NA
CASSLRWTDTQYF
TGTGCCAGCAGTTTGCGATGGACAGATACGCAGTATTTT
>TRBV19|NA|TRBJ2-3|NA
CASSPSVGVAGTDTQYF
TGTGCCAGTAGTCCATCAGTCGGGGTAGCGGGCACAGATACGCAGTATTTT
>TRBV7-2|NA|TRBJ2-7|NA
CASSLAEGKYEQYF
TGTGCCAGCAGCTTAGCGGAGGGGAAGTACGAGCAGTACTTC
>TRBV7-2|once|TRBJ2-5|NA
CASSVGSGQETQYF
TGTGCCAGCAGCGTTGGGTCGGGGCAAGAGACCCAGTACTTC
>TRBV5-1|NA|TRBJ2-2|TRBD1
CASSQAPGQTNTGELFF
TGCGCCAGCAGCCAAGCTCCGGGACAGACGAACACCGGGGAGCTGTTTTTT
>TRBV12-3/TRBV12-4|NA|TRBJ1-2|NA
CASKVGGEWGYTF
TGTGCCAGCAAAGTGGGGGGGGAGTGGGGCTACACCTTC
>TRBV4-1|once|TRBJ2-7|TRBD2
CASSQAPGLDVYEQYF
TGCGCCAGCAGCCAAGCCCCGGGACTAGATGTGTACGAGCAGTACTTC
>TRBV12-3/TRBV12-4|NA|TRBJ2-2|NA
CASSFGGPGELFF
TGTGCCAGCAGTTTCGGGGGACCCGGGGAGCTGTTTTTT
>TRBV6-6|once|TRBJ2-2|TRBD2
CASREGLARSAGELFF
TGTGCCAGCAGAGAGGGACTAGCGAGGTCGGCCGGGGAGCTGTTTTTT
>TRBV7-6|NA|TRBJ2-1|TRBD2
CASSPSGGANEQFF
TGTGCCAGCAGCCCTAGCGGGGGGGCCAATGAGCAGTTCTTC
>TRBV5-4|NA|TRBJ2-3|NA
CASSLDPTTAQDTQYF
TGTGCCAGCAGCTTGGACCCGACTACCGCACAGGATACGCAGTATTTT
>TRBV2|NA|TRBJ1-4|TRBD1
CASSGQGASVEKLFF
TGTGCCAGCAGCGGACAGGGAGCCTCTGTTGAAAAACTGTTTTTT
>TRBV18|once|TRBJ2-3|TRBD1
CASSGTESDTQYF
TGTGCCAGCTCGGGGACAGAATCCGATACGCAGTATTTT
>TRBV28|NA|TRBJ1-2|TRBD1
CASSQPTPTGGVSGYTF
TGTGCCAGCAGCCAACCGACCCCGACAGGGGGGGTGTCTGGCTACACCTTC
>TRBV7-6|few|TRBJ2-5|TRBD1
CASSTPDRDPQETQYF
TGTGCCAGCAGCACCCCGGACAGGGACCCACAAGAGACCCAGTACTTC
>TRBV6-1|few|TRBJ1-6|NA
CASSGRGGGGYNSPLHF
TGTGCCAGCAGTGGCCGTGGGGGGGGTGGATATAATTCACCCCTCCACTTT
>TRBV30|NA|TRBJ1-5|NA
CAWTENGGINQPQHF
TGTGCCTGGACCGAAAACGGAGGAATAAATCAGCCCCAGCATTTT
>TRBV2|NA|TRBJ2-7|TRBD1
CASSGPVDRGPISYEQYF
TGTGCCAGCAGTGGGCCCGTGGACAGGGGGCCTATTTCCTACGAGCAGTACTTC
>TRBV4-3|NA|TRBJ2-1|TRBD2
CASSQGLAGVQNEQFF
TGCGCCAGCAGCCAGGGACTAGCGGGAGTACAGAATGAGCAGTTCTTC
>TRBV11-2|NA|TRBJ2-7|NA
CASGRTLGGRDEQYF
TGTGCCAGCGGAAGGACCCTCGGAGGCCGGGACGAGCAGTACTTC